This TCR beta chain was obtained from a study of T cells in localized non-small cell lung cancer. Study-wide results and caveats: The study linked higher blood T cell density to longer overall survival.

The CDR3 is made up of 13 amino acids. The V end lost 5 bases, the J end lost 10 bases, and 15 bases lay between the germline ends. Germline V gene lookup returns CDR1 SGHAT and CDR2 FQNNGV. About this clone: The antigen is unknown.

Profiling relied on immunoSEQ multiplex PCR, and the TCRdb table lists in-frame clones only, not all of them. The sample yields about 16,000 clones, approximately 90% seen once. The TCR comes from a female donor older than 55 with stage III squamous cell lung carcinoma. This material consisted of peripheral blood, taken before any cancer treatment. This chain connects TRBV11-2 to TRBJ2-1; no clear D. This chain's CDR3 is CASSATSAGEQFF. As DNA, the CDR3 is TGTGCCAGCAGCGCAACGTCGGCAGGAGAGCAGTTCTTC.